What follows is one TCR beta chain and its context. The same CDR3 arises from other DNA sequences in this sample as well. This record comes from a study of shared clonotypes between healthy human individuals. Study information: Donors had three CD4 naive, three CD4 memory, two CD8 naive and one CD8 memory plate apiece.

V was shortened by 6 bases and J by 1 base, with 6 bases between the two germline ends. The CDR3 runs 13 residues. Germline CDR1 is MDHEN and CDR2 is SYDVKM. The repertoire was sequenced with immunoSEQ multiplex PCR; TCRdb's copy has only in-frame clones and lacks some. The sample contains some 2.3 million clones, just over 90% of which appear only once. Sequenced: naive CD4+ T cells from PBMCs. Subset defined: CD45RA+ positively selected. This clonotype originated in a man younger than 35 in good health. Some clones in this sample may be carry-over from other donors' samples. The chain recombines TRBV28 with TRBJ2-2; no clear D gene. CDR3 coding DNA: TGTGCCAGCAGCCCAAGGAACACCGGGGAGCTGTTTTTT. Translating it yields CASSPRNTGELFF.